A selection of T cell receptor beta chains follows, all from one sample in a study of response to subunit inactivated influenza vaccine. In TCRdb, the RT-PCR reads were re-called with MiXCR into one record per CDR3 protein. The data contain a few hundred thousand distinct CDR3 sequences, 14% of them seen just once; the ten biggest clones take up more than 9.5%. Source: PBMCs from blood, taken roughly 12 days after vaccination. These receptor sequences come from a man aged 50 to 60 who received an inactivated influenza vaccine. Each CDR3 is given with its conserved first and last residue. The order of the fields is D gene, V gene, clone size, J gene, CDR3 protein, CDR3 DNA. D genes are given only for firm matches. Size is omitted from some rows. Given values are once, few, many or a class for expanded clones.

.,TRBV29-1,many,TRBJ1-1,CSAGGRAEAFF,TGCAGCGCTGGGGGGAGGGCTGAAGCTTTCTTT
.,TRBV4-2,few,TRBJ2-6,CASSQESASGANVLTF,TGTGCCAGCAGCCAAGAGTCAGCGTCTGGGGCCAACGTCCTGACTTTC
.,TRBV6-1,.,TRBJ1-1,CASLYTEAFF,TGTGCCAGCCTTTACACTGAAGCTTTCTTT
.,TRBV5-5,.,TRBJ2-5,CASRRDPQETQYF,TGTGCCAGCAGGCGGGACCCACAAGAGACCCAGTACTTC
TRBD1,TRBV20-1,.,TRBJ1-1,CSARDLRGLVSTEAFF,TGCAGTGCTAGAGATCTCAGGGGGCTGGTCTCCACTGAAGCTTTCTTT
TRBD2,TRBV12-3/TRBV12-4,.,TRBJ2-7,CASSFVRGGHYYEQYF,TGTGCCAGCAGTTTCGTTCGCGGGGGGCATTACTACGAGCAGTACTTC
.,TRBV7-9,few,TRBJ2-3,CASTSGRDTQYF,TGTGCCAGCACCTCCGGCCGAGATACGCAGTATTTT
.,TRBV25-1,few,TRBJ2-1,CASSEGVLSYNEQFF,TGTGCCAGCAGTGAGGGGGTTCTTTCCTACAATGAGCAGTTCTTC
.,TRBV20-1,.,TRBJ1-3,CSARDFGVGNTIYF,TGCAGTGCTAGAGATTTCGGGGTCGGAAACACCATATATTTT
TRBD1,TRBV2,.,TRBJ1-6,CASRTTGNYNSPLHF,TGTGCCAGCAGGACGACAGGGAACTATAATTCACCCCTCCACTTT
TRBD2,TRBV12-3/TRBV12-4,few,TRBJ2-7,CASSPSVGLAGGHEQYF,TGTGCCAGCAGCCCATCAGTCGGACTAGCGGGAGGGCACGAGCAGTACTTC
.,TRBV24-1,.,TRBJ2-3,CATSDLGRTNPQYF,TGTGCCACCAGTGATTTGGGCAGAACGAATCCGCAGTATTTT
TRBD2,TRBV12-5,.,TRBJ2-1,CASGLVPGGPGEQFF,TGTGCTAGTGGTTTGGTTCCGGGAGGGCCAGGTGAGCAGTTCTTC
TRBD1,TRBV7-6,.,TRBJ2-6,CASSLGWDRVFSGANVLTF,TGTGCCAGCAGCTTAGGTTGGGACAGGGTATTCTCTGGGGCCAACGTCCTGACTTTC
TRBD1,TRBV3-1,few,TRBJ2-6,CASSRAQTGVSGANVLTF,TGTGCCAGCAGCCGCGCCCAGACAGGGGTGTCCGGGGCCAACGTCCTGACTTTC
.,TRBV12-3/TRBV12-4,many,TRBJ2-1,CASSSGWEQFF,TGTGCCAGCAGTTCTGGCTGGGAGCAGTTCTTC
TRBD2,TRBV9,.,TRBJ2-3,CASSPRTSVDTQYF,TGTGCCAGCAGCCCGAGGACTAGCGTTGATACGCAGTATTTT
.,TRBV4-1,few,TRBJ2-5,CASSQVFGDQETQYF,TGCGCCAGCAGCCAAGTTTTCGGTGACCAAGAGACCCAGTACTTC
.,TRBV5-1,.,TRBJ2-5,CASRTITQETQYF,TGCGCCAGCAGGACAATAACCCAAGAGACCCAGTACTTC
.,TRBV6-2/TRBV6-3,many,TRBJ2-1,CASSYSAGGLYNEQFF,TGTGCCAGCAGTTACTCGGCCGGGGGTCTCTACAATGAGCAGTTCTTC
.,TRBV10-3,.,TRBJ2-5,CALRANLRETQYF,TGTGCCCTAAGGGCCAACCTAAGGGAGACCCAGTACTTC
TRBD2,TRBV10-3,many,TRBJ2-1,CAISERLRRKLAGIIEQFF,TGTGCCATCAGTGAAAGGCTACGTCGGAAACTAGCGGGAATTATTGAGCAGTTCTTC
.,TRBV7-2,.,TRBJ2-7,CASSLKFTGYEQYF,TGTGCCAGCAGCTTAAAGTTCACGGGATACGAGCAGTACTTC
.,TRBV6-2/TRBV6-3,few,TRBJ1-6,CASRTPPRSPLHF,TGTGCCAGCAGGACACCGCCTAGGTCACCCCTCCACTTT
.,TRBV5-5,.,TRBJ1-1,CASSLGGGRSEAFF,TGTGCCAGCAGCTTGGGGGGAGGGAGATCTGAAGCTTTCTTT
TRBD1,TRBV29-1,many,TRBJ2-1,CSIGQGARNEQFF,TGCAGCATAGGACAGGGGGCGAGGAATGAGCAGTTCTTC
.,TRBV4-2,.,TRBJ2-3,CASSDGPLWDTQYF,TGTGCCAGCAGCGACGGGCCTCTTTGGGATACGCAGTATTTT
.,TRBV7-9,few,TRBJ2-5,CASSPLVGGTETQYF,TGTGCCAGCAGCCCCCTGGTTGGGGGCACAGAGACCCAGTACTTC
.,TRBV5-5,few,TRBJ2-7,CASSKGDYEQYF,TGTGCCAGCAGCAAGGGAGACTACGAGCAGTACTTC
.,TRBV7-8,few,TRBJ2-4,CASSVSPGLLAKNIQYF,TGTGCCAGCAGCGTTTCCCCGGGACTGCTAGCCAAAAACATTCAGTACTTC